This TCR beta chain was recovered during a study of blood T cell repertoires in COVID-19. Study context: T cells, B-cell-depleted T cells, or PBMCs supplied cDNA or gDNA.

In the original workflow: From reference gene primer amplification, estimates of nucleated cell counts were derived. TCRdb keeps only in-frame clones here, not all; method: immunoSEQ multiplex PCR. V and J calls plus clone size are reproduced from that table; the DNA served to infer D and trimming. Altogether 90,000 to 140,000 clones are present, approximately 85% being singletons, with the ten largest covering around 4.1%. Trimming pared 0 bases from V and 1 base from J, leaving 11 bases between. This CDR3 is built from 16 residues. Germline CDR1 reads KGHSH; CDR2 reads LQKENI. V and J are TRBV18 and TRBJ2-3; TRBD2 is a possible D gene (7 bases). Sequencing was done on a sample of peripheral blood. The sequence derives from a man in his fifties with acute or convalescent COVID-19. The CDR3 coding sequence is TGTGCCAGCTCACCACCGGGGGGGCGACGCACAGATACGCAGTATTTT. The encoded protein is CASSPPGGRRTDTQYF. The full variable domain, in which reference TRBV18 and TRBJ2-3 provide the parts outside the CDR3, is NAGVMQNPRHLVRRRGQEARLRCSPMKGHSHVYWYRQLPEEGLKFMVYLQKENIIDESGMPKERFSAEFPKEGPSILRIQQVVRGDSAAYFCASSPPGGRRTDTQYFGPGTRLTVL.